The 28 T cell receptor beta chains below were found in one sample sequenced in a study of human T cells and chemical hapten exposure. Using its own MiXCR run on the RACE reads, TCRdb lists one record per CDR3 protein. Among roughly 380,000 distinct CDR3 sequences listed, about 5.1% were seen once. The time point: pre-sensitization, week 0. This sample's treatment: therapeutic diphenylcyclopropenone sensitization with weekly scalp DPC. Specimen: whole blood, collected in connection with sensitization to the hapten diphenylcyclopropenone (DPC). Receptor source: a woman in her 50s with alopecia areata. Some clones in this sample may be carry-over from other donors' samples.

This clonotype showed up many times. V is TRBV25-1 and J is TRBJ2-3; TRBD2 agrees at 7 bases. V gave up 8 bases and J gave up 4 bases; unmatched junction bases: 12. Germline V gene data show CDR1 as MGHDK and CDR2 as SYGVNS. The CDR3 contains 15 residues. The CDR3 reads CASASAGVVADTQYF. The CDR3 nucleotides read TGTGCCAGCGCTTCGGCGGGAGTGGTCGCAGATACGCAGTATTTT. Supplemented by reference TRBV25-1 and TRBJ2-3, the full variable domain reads EADIYQTPRYLVIGTGKKITLECSQTMGHDKMYWYQQDPGMELHLIHYSYGVNSTEKGDLSSESTVSRIRTEHFPLTLESARPSHTSQYLCASASAGVVADTQYFGPGTRLTVL.

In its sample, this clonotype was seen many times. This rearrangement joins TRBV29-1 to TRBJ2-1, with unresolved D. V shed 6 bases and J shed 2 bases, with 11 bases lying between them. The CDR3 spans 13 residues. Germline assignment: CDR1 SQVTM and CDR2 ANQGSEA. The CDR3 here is CSVSFATYNEQFF. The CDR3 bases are TGCAGCGTCTCGTTCGCCACCTACAATGAGCAGTTCTTC.

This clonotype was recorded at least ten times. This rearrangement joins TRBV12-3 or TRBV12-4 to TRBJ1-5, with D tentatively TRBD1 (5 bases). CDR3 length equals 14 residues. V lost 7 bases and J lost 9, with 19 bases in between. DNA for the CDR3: TGTGCCAGCACCGAGGTGGGGGGTTTGGCGCCCCAGCATTTT. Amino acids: CASTEVGGLAPQHF.

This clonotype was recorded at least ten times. CDR3 nucleotide sequence: TGTGCCAGCAGTCCCCTTTTGGGAGGAAATGGCTACACCTTC. Protein sequence: CASSPLLGGNGYTF. The chain is built from TRBV27 and TRBJ1-2; no firm D call. Trimming removed 5 bases at V and 6 bases at J, with 16 bases between. There are 14 residues in the CDR3. In germline, CDR1 is MNHEY, CDR2 SMNVEV (reference sequence).

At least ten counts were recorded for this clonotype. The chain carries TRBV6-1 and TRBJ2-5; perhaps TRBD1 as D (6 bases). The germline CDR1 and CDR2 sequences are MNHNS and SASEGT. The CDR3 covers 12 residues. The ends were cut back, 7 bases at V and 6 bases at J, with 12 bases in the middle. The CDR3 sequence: CASIQGVQTQYF. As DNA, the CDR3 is TGTGCCAGCATACAGGGCGTACAGACCCAGTACTTC.

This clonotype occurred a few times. Written as DNA, the CDR3 is TGTGCCAGCAGTTTATTAGGAGGGGGCGGGCACACTGAAGCTTTCTTT. It encodes CASSLLGGGGHTEAFF. This chain joins TRBV28 and TRBJ1-1, with TRBD1 matching over 7 bases. The CDR3 runs 16 residues. V lost 1 base, J lost 3 bases, and 8 bases stayed unmatched. CDR1 and CDR2 (germline): MDHEN, SYDVKM.

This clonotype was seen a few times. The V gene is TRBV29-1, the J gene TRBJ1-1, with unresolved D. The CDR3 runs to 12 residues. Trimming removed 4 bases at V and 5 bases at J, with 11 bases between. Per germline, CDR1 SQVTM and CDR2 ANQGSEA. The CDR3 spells CSVGRIGTEAFF. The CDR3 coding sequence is TGCAGCGTTGGGCGGATCGGTACTGAAGCTTTCTTT.

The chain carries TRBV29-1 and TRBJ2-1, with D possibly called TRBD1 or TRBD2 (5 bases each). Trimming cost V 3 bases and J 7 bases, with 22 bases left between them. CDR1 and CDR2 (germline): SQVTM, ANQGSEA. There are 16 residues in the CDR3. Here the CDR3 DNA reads TGCAGCGTTGAGGGGCCGCCGTCGGGGCTAAGGAATGAGCAGTTCTTC. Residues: CSVEGPPSGLRNEQFF.

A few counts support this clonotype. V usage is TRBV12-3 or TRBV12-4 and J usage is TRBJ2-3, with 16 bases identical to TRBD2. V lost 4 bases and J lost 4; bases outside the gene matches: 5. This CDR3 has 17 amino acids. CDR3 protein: CASSSGTSGGAADTQYF. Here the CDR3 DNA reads TGTGCCAGCAGTTCCGGGACTAGCGGGGGGGCGGCAGATACGCAGTATTTT.

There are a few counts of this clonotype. In DNA form, the CDR3 reads TGTGCCAGCAGCTCCAAGCGGGAGGGCCGAGGCGAGCAGTACTTC. Its translation: CASSSKREGRGEQYF. The V and J genes are TRBV11-2 and TRBJ2-7, with 10 bases that match TRBD2. V shed 4 bases and J 6 bases; nucleotides not matched to a gene: 9. The germline V gene has CDR1 SGHAT and CDR2 FQNNGV. The CDR3 length is 15 residues.

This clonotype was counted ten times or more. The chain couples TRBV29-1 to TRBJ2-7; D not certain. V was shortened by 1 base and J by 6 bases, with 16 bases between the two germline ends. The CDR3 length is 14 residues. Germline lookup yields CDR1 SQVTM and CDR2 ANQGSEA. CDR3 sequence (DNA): TGCAGCGTTGAAGTGATAGGATCCCTGTCCGAGCAGTACTTC. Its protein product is CSVEVIGSLSEQYF.

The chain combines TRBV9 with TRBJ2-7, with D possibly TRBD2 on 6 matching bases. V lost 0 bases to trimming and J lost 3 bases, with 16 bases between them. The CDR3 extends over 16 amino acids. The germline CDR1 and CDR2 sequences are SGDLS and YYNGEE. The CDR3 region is CASSVGGVNLDYEQYF. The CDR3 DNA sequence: TGTGCCAGCAGCGTAGGGGGGGTAAACCTCGACTACGAGCAGTACTTC.

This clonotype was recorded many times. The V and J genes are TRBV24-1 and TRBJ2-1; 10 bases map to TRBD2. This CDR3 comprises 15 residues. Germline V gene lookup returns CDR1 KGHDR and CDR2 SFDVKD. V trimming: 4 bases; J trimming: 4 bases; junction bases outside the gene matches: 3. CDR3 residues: CATSERLAGYNEQFF. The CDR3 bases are TGTGCCACCAGTGAACGACTAGCGGGTTACAATGAGCAGTTCTTC.

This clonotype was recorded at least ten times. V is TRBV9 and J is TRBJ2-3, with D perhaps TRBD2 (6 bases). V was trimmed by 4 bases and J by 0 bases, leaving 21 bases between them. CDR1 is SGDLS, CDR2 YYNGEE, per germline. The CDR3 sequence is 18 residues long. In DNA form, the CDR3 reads TGTGCCAGCAGCCTAAGTGCAGGGACTCCCCATAGCACAGATACGCAGTATTTT. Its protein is CASSLSAGTPHSTDTQYF. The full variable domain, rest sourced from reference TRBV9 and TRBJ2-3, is DSGVTQTPKHLITATGQRVTLRCSPRSGDLSVYWYQQSLDQGLQFLIQYYNGEERAKGNILERFSAQQFPDLHSELNLSSLELGDSALYFCASSLSAGTPHSTDTQYFGPGTRLTVL.

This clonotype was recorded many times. The CDR3 spells CASSDRTGRTGELFF. DNA of the CDR3: TGCGCCAGCAGTGACCGCACAGGCAGGACCGGGGAGCTGTTTTTT. The J gene is TRBJ2-2, the V gene TRBV10-1; TRBD1 is a possible D gene (5 bases). Per the germline V gene, CDR1 is WNHNN and CDR2 is SYGVQD (reference sequence). The CDR3 extends over 15 amino acids. Trimming took 3 bases from V and 5 from J, leaving 13 bases between them.

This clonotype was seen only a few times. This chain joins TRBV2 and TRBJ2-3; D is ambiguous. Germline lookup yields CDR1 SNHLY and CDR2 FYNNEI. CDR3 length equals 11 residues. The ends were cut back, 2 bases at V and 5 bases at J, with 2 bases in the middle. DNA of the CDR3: TGTGCCAGCAGTGAAAGAGATACGCAGTATTTT. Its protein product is CASSERDTQYF.

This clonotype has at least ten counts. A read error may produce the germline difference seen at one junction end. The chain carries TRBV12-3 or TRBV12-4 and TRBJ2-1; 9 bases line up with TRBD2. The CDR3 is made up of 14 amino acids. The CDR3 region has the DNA TGTGCCAGCAGTCTAGCGGGGCAGTACAATGAGCAGTTCTTC. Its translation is CASSLAGQYNEQFF.

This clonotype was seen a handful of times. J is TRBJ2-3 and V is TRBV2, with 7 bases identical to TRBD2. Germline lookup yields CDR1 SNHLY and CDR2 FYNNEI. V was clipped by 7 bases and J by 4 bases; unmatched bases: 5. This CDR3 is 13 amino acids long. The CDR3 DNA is TGTGCCAGCACGCGGGAGAAGGCAGATACGCAGTATTTT. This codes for CASTREKADTQYF.

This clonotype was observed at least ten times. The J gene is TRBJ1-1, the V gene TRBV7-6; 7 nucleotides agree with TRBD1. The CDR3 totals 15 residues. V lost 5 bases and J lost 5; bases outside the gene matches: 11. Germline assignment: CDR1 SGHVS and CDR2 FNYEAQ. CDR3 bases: TGTGCCAGCAGCGCAAGACAGGGATCGAAAACTGAAGCTTTCTTT. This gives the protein CASSARQGSKTEAFF.

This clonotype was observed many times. In nucleotides, the CDR3 is TGTGCCAGCAGTGCGACAGGGAACACTGAAGCTTTCTTT. Translating it yields CASSATGNTEAFF. The chain is built from TRBV6-1 and TRBJ1-1, with D possibly being TRBD1 (6 bases). The CDR3 is made up of 13 amino acids. Deletions cut 4 bases from V and 1 base from J, with 7 bases between. CDR1 and CDR2 (germline): MNHNS, SASEGT.

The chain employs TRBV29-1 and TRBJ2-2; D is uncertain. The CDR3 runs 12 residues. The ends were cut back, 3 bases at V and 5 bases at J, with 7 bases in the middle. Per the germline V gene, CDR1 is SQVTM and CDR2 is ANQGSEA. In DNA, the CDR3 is TGCAGCGTTGAGGGTTGGACCGGGGAGCTGTTTTTT. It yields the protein CSVEGWTGELFF.

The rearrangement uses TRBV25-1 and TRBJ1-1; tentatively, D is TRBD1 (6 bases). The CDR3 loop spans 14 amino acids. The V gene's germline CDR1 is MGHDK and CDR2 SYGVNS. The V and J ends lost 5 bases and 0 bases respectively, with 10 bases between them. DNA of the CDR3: TGTGCCAGCAGTCCAGGGGATATGAACACTGAAGCTTTCTTT. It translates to CASSPGDMNTEAFF.

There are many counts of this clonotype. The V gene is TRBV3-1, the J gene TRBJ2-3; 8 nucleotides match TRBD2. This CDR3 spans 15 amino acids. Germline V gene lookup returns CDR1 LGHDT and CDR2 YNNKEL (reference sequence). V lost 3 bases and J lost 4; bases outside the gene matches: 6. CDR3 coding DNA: TGTGCCAGCAGCCAGGACGGGGGGGCTGCAGATACGCAGTATTTT. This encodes CASSQDGGAADTQYF.

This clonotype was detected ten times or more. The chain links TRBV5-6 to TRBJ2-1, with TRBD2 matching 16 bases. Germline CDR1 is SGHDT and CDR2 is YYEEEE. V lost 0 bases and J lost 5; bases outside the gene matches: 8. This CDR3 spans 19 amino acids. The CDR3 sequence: CASSLAGLAGGPINNEQFF. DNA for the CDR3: TGTGCCAGCAGCTTGGCGGGACTAGCGGGAGGGCCGATAAACAATGAGCAGTTCTTC.

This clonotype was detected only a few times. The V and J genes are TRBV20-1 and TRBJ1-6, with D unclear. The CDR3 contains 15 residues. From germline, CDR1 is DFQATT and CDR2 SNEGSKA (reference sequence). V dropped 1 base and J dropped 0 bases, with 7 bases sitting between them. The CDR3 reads CSARATSSYNSPLHF. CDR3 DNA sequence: TGCAGTGCTAGAGCAACGAGCTCCTATAATTCACCCCTCCACTTT.

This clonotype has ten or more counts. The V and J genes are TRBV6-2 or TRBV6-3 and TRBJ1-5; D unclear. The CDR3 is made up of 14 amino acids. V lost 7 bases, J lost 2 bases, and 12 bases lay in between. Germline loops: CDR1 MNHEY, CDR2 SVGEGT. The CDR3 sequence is CASTPPGRNQPQHF. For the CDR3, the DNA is TGTGCCAGCACCCCTCCGGGTCGCAATCAGCCCCAGCATTTT.

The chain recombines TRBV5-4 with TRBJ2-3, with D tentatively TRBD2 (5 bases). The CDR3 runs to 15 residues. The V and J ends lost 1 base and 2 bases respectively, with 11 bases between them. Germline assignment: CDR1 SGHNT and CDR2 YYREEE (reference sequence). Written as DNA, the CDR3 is TGTGCCAGCAGCTTGTATCTAGCCGCCACAGATACGCAGTATTTT. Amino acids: CASSLYLAATDTQYF.

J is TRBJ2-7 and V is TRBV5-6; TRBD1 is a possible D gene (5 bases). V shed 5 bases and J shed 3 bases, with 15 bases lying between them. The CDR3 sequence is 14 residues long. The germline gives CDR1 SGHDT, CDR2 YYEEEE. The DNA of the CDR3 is TGTGCCAGCAGACGGTCGGACAAAGACTACGAGCAGTACTTC. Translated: CASRRSDKDYEQYF.